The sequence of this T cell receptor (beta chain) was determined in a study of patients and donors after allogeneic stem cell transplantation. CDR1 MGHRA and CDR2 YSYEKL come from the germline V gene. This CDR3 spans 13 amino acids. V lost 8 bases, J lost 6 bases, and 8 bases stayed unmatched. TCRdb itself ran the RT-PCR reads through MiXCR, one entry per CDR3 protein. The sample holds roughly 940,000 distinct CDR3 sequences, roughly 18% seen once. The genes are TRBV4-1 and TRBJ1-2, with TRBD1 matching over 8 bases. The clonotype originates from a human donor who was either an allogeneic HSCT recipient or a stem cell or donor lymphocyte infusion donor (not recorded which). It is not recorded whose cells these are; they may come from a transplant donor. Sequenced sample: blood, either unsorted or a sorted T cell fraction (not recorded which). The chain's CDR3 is CASSKDRVNGYTF. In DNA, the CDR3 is TGCGCCAGCTCGAAGGACAGGGTGAATGGCTACACCTTC.